Each of the 22 T cell receptor beta chains below was sequenced from the same sample in a study of T cell responses to AZD1222 COVID-19 vaccine. The data were produced by immunoSEQ multiplex PCR, yet TCRdb's version contains in-frame clones alone and is incomplete. The table includes over 150,000 clones, roughly 92% detected once. The sequencing here drew on peripheral blood, taken on day 0 of AZD1222 vaccination. All receptors come from an adult in good health.

This rearrangement joins TRBV6-2 or TRBV6-3 to TRBJ1-1; tentative D call: TRBD1 (5 bases). V was shortened by 4 bases and J by 2 bases, with 14 bases between the two germline ends. The CDR3 contains 15 residues. CDR1 and CDR2 from the germline V gene are MNHEY and SVGEGT. This CDR3 is CASSFRGRSNTEAFF. The CDR3 nucleotides read TGTGCCAGCAGTTTCCGGGGACGAAGTAACACTGAAGCTTTCTTT.

This clone was seen only once. V gene TRBV5-6 combines with J gene TRBJ1-3, with no clear D. From germline, CDR1 is SGHDT and CDR2 YYEEEE. V was pared by 0 bases and J by 1 base, with 5 bases between. The CDR3 has 14 residues. This chain's CDR3 is CASSLVVSGNTIYF. In DNA form, the CDR3 reads TGTGCCAGCAGCTTGGTAGTGTCTGGAAACACCATATATTTT.

The genes are TRBV29-1 and TRBJ2-1; 10 nucleotides line up with TRBD2. This CDR3 is built from 15 residues. Looked up from germline, CDR1 is SQVTM and CDR2 is ANQGSEA. J was trimmed by 4 bases and V by 6 bases; bases with no gene match: 9. DNA for the CDR3: TGCAGCGTCGCAGCGGGAGGGCCTTTGTACAATGAGCAGTTCTTC. It translates to CSVAAGGPLYNEQFF.

This chain connects TRBV6-5 to TRBJ1-2, with 7 bases that match TRBD1. The CDR3 spans 14 residues. The V segment lost 6 bases and the J segment 0 bases; nucleotides outside the gene matches: 4. Per germline, CDR1 MNHEY and CDR2 SVGAGI. The CDR3 protein is CASRGTVANYGYTF. In DNA, the CDR3 is TGTGCCAGCAGAGGGACAGTCGCTAACTATGGCTACACCTTC.

V and J are TRBV18 and TRBJ1-1; possible D gene TRBD1, 5 bases. The V gene lost 5 bases and the J gene lost 5 bases, with 12 bases spanning the gap. CDR1 KGHSH and CDR2 LQKENI come from the germline V gene. CDR3 length: 13 amino acids. The CDR3 reads CASSTEEGTEAFF. The DNA of the CDR3 is TGTGCCAGCTCAACAGAAGAGGGGACTGAAGCTTTCTTT.

The chain joins TRBV4-1 to TRBJ1-1; D gene ambiguous. The CDR3 consists of 13 residues. The V end was cut by 4 bases, the J end by 0 bases, with 6 bases between. Germline V CDR1 and CDR2: MGHRA, YSYEKL. The CDR3 bases are TGCGCCAGCAGCCCCTCATTGAACACTGAAGCTTTCTTT. Translating gives CASSPSLNTEAFF.

The chain employs TRBV9 and TRBJ1-1; 10 positions match TRBD1. This CDR3 contains 14 residues. V shed 2 bases, J shed 6 bases, and the junction held 4 bases outside the gene matches. Germline assignment: CDR1 SGDLS and CDR2 YYNGEE. The chain's CDR3 is CASSVSGTGAEAFF. As DNA, the CDR3 is TGTGCCAGCAGCGTCTCCGGGACAGGGGCTGAAGCTTTCTTT. The whole variable domain, filled in from reference TRBV9 and TRBJ1-1, reads DSGVTQTPKHLITATGQRVTLRCSPRSGDLSVYWYQQSLDQGLQFLIQYYNGEERAKGNILERFSAQQFPDLHSELNLSSLELGDSALYFCASSVSGTGAEAFFGQGTRLTVV.

The genes are TRBV3-1 (or the pseudogene TRBV3-2) and TRBJ1-2; D perhaps matches TRBD1 (6 bases). Trimming removed 5 bases from V and 4 bases from J, with 17 bases in between. Germline V gives CDR1 LGHDT, CDR2 YNNKEL (reference sequence). This CDR3 is built from 15 residues. CDR3 protein: CASSTPDSRGYGYTF. DNA for the CDR3: TGTGCCAGCAGCACTCCGGACAGTAGGGGCTATGGCTACACCTTC.

The chain is built from TRBV21-1 and TRBJ2-1; the DNA was not compared with TRBD2, the D call given in the table. TRBV21-1 is tagged as a pseudogene. The CDR3 runs 12 residues. The DNA for the CDR3 is TGTGCCAGGGGAGAAGACTACAATGAGCAGTTCTTC. It translates to CARGEDYNEQFF.

The chain links TRBV19 to TRBJ1-2; D is uncertain. The CDR3 is 11 amino acids. In germline, CDR1 is LNHDA, CDR2 SQIVND (reference sequence). V was cut by 5 bases and J by 6 bases, with 7 bases left in between. The CDR3 DNA is TGTGCCAGTAGTCTAACGAATGGCTACACCTTC. Its translation is CASSLTNGYTF.

The chain combines TRBV28 with TRBJ1-5; 9 bases align to TRBD1. Germline V gives CDR1 MDHEN, CDR2 SYDVKM. The CDR3 extends over 16 amino acids. The ends lost 6 bases at V and 7 bases at J; junction bases unmatched: 13. The CDR3 DNA is TGTGCCAGCAGGGGGGGGGACAGGGCCTCTGCCCAGCCCCAGCATTTT. It is translated as CASRGGDRASAQPQHF.

The V gene is TRBV9, the J gene TRBJ1-6; 9 positions match TRBD1. J was trimmed by 10 bases and V by 3 bases; bases with no gene match: 8. This CDR3 region has 15 residues. Looked up from germline, CDR1 is SGDLS and CDR2 is YYNGEE. DNA for the CDR3: TGTGCCAGCAGCGCCCGGGACAGGGATGTATCACCCCTCCACTTT. As protein: CASSARDRDVSPLHF.

The chain has TRBV30 and TRBJ1-1; D ambiguous. CDR1 is GTSNPN, CDR2 SVGIG, per germline (reference sequence). This CDR3 spans 14 amino acids. Trimming pared 3 bases from V and 0 bases from J, leaving 11 bases between. The CDR3 bases are TGTGCCTGGAGGCTGGGGATGTTGAACACTGAAGCTTTCTTT. This translates into CAWRLGMLNTEAFF.

The chain has TRBV6-2 or TRBV6-3 and TRBJ2-1, with D hard to call. This CDR3 comprises 18 residues. V lost 0 bases to trimming and J lost 6 bases, with 21 bases between them. CDR1 is MNHEY and CDR2 is SVGEGT in the germline V gene. CDR3 nucleotide sequence: TGTGCCAGCAGTTACTCCCTCCTGGACCCCGCTAATTTCAATGAGCAGTTCTTC. Translation: CASSYSLLDPANFNEQFF.

CDR3 in amino acids: CASSRIGDRPYGYTF. The CDR3 nucleotides read TGTGCCAGCAGCCGGATCGGGGACAGACCCTATGGCTACACCTTC. The chain joins TRBV3-1 (or the pseudogene TRBV3-2) to TRBJ1-2, with 7 nucleotides matching TRBD1. This CDR3 spans 15 amino acids. The V gene's germline CDR1 is LGHDT and CDR2 YNNKEL (reference sequence). V dropped 4 bases and J dropped 4; count of bases not matched to a gene: 9.

The rearrangement links TRBV27 to TRBJ2-4; D remains ambiguous. This CDR3 comprises 15 residues. CDR1 is MNHEY, CDR2 SMNVEV, per germline (reference sequence). Trimming cost V 10 bases and J 0 bases, with 16 bases left between them. Here the CDR3 DNA reads TGTGCCACCCGGATAACGGTCGGAGCCAAAAACATTCAGTACTTC. As protein: CATRITVGAKNIQYF.

The genes are TRBV5-8 and TRBJ1-1; D is unresolved. Germline CDR1 and CDR2: SGHTS and YDEGEE. Trimming removed 1 base at V and 1 base at J, with 8 bases between. The CDR3 sequence is 14 residues long. The CDR3, as DNA: TGTGCCAGCAGCTTGCCACCCGAGAACACTGAAGCTTTCTTT. Translated: CASSLPPENTEAFF.

The chain joins TRBV28 to TRBJ2-7, with D possibly matching TRBD1 (5 bases). The germline gives CDR1 MDHEN, CDR2 SYDVKM. The CDR3 extends over 12 amino acids. V dropped 4 bases and J dropped 6 bases, with 10 bases sitting between them. The DNA for the CDR3 is TGTGCCAGCAGTTCCCAGGGTACCGAGCAGTACGTC. This gives the protein CASSSQGTEQYV.

The chain uses TRBV7-9 and TRBJ1-1; D gene unclear. Germline CDR1 is SEHNR and CDR2 is FQNEAQ (reference sequence). The CDR3 totals 14 residues. V dropped 5 bases and J dropped 5 bases, with 15 bases sitting between them. The CDR3 here is CASSARESVTEAFF. In DNA form, the CDR3 reads TGTGCCAGCAGCGCCCGCGAGAGTGTGACTGAAGCTTTCTTT.

The genes are TRBV27 and TRBJ2-2; D is perhaps TRBD2 (6 bases). CDR1 is MNHEY and CDR2 is SMNVEV in the germline V gene (reference sequence). V was cut by 3 bases and J by 4 bases, with 9 bases left in between. The CDR3 sequence is 14 residues long. CDR3 sequence: CASSFLASTGELFF. The DNA of the CDR3 is TGTGCCAGCAGTTTTCTAGCGAGCACCGGGGAGCTGTTTTTT.

The chain joins TRBV4-3 to TRBJ1-2; 7 bases map to TRBD1. The V gene's germline CDR1 is LGHNA and CDR2 YSLEER. With 0 bases clipped from V and 8 bases from J, the junction kept 6 bases outside the gene matches. The CDR3 runs to 14 residues. The CDR3 region is CASSQDKGAQGYTF. DNA of the CDR3: TGCGCCAGCAGCCAAGATAAGGGGGCGCAGGGCTACACCTTC.

The rearrangement links TRBV7-2 to TRBJ2-7; 10 nucleotides agree with TRBD1. CDR1 SGHTA and CDR2 FQGNSA come from the germline V gene. This CDR3 has 15 residues. V was clipped by 1 base and J by 3 bases; unmatched bases: 3. The CDR3 here is CASSLGQGADYEQYF. CDR3 in DNA: TGTGCCAGCAGCTTAGGACAGGGGGCAGACTACGAGCAGTACTTC.